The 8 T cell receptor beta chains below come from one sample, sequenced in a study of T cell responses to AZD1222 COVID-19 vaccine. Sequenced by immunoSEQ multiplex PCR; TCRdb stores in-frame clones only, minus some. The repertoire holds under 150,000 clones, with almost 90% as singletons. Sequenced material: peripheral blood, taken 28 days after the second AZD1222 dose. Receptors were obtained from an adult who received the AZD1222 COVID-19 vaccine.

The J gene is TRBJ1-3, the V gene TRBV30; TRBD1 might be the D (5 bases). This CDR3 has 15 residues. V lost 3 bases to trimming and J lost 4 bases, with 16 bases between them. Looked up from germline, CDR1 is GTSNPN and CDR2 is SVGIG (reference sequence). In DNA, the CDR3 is TGTGCCTGGAGCTCGTGGGGAGGGGACGGAAACACCATATATTTT. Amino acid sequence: CAWSSWGGDGNTIYF.

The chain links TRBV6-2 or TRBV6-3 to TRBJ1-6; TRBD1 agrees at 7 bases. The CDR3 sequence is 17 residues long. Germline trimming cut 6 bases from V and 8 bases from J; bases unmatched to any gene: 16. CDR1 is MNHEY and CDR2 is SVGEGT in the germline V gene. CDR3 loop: CASSPRYRGSVHSPLHF. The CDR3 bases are TGTGCCAGCAGCCCACGCTACAGGGGTTCGGTGCATTCACCCCTCCACTTT.

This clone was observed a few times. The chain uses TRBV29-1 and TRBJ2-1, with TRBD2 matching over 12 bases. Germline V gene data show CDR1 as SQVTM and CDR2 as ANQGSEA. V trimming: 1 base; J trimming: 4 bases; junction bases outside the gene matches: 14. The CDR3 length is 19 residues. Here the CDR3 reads CSVEGAGGSGLAGYNEQFF. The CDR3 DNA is TGCAGCGTTGAAGGGGCAGGGGGCTCAGGACTAGCGGGATACAATGAGCAGTTCTTC.

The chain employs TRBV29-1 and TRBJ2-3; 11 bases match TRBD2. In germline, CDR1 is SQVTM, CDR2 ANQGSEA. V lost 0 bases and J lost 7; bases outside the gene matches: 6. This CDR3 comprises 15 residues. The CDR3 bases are TGCAGCGTTGAAGATCTACTAGCGGGAGCAAATACGCAGTATTTT. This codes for CSVEDLLAGANTQYF.

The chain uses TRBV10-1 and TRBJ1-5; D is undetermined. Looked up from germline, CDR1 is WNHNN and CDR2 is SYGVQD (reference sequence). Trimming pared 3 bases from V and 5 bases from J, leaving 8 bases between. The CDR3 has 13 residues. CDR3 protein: CASSENRYQPQHF. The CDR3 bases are TGCGCCAGCAGTGAAAACAGATATCAGCCCCAGCATTTT.

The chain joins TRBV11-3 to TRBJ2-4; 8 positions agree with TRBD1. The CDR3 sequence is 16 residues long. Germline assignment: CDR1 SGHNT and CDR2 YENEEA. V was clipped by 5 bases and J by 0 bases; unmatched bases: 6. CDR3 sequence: CASSPGQGRAKNIQYF. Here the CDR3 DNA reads TGTGCCAGCAGCCCCGGACAGGGAAGAGCCAAAAACATTCAGTACTTC.

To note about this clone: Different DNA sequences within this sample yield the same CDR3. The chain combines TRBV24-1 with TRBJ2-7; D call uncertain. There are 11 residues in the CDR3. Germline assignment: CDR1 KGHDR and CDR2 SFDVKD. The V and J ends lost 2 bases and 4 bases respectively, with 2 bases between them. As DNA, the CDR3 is TGTGCCACCAGTGATTCTTACGAGCAGTACTTC. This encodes CATSDSYEQYF.

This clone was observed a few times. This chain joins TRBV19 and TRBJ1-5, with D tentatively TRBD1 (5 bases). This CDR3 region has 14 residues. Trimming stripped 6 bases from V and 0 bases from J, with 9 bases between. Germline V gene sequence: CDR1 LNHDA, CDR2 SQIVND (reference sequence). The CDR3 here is CASRQVVSNQPQHF. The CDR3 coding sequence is TGTGCCAGTAGACAGGTCGTTAGCAATCAGCCCCAGCATTTT.